The 12 T cell receptor beta chains below were found in one sample sequenced in a study of T cell repertoires in ileal Crohn's disease. This table comes from immunoSEQ multiplex PCR, and its TCRdb copy is limited to in-frame clones, with some not included. The top ten clones hold around 6% of a sample with some 15,000 clones, around 84% of them seen once. The specimen sequenced was ileal tissue. These receptors all come from an adult with Crohn's disease.

The genes are TRBV6-5 and TRBJ2-5, with 9 bases matching TRBD2. The CDR3 extends over 14 amino acids. Trimming took 5 bases from V and 4 from J; bases not matched to a gene: 5. CDR1 is MNHEY and CDR2 is SVGAGI in the germline V gene. The CDR3: CASSTGLARETQYF. DNA of the CDR3: TGTGCCAGCAGTACCGGACTAGCGCGAGAGACCCAGTACTTC.

The chain is built from TRBV4-1 and TRBJ1-3; D remains unclear. V gave up 1 base and J gave up 0 bases, with 19 bases separating them. The CDR3 runs 19 residues. Germline CDR1 is MGHRA and CDR2 is YSYEKL. The DNA of the CDR3 is TGCGCCAGCAGCCAAGCCTTGTCGAGATTGCTTGTCTCTGGAAACACCATATATTTT. Amino acids: CASSQALSRLLVSGNTIYF.

V is TRBV30 and J is TRBJ2-1, with a weak D call TRBD2 (5 bases). This CDR3 has 14 residues. Trimming pared 2 bases from V and 9 bases from J, leaving 17 bases between. Germline V gives CDR1 GTSNPN, CDR2 SVGIG (reference sequence). CDR3 sequence reads: CAWSLTRLIGEQFF. For the CDR3, the DNA is TGTGCCTGGAGTCTGACAAGACTAATAGGTGAGCAGTTCTTC.

Comments on this clone: Other DNA variants within this sample encode the same CDR3. The gene calls are TRBV30 and TRBJ1-3, with D possibly matching TRBD1 (6 bases). Germline V gene data show CDR1 as GTSNPN and CDR2 as SVGIG (reference sequence). Trimming removed 0 bases at V and 2 bases at J, with 11 bases between. This CDR3 is 15 amino acids long. The CDR3 here is CAWSVGRGAGNTIYF. The DNA for the CDR3 is TGTGCCTGGAGTGTAGGCAGGGGCGCTGGAAACACCATATATTTT. Together with reference TRBV30 and TRBJ1-3, the CDR3 gives the full variable domain: SQTIHQWPATLVQPVGSPLSLECTVEGTSNPNLYWYRQAAGRGLQLLFYSVGIGQISSEVPQNLSASRPQDRQFILSSKKLLLSDSGFYLCAWSVGRGAGNTIYFGEGSWLTVV.

This chain connects TRBV4-2 to TRBJ2-3, with D possibly TRBD2 on 6 matching bases. Trimming stripped 4 bases from V and 2 bases from J, with 10 bases between. Germline V lookup: CDR1 LGHNA, CDR2 YNFKEQ. This CDR3 has 14 amino acids. The CDR3 DNA reads as TGTGCCAGCAGCCTAGCGGTTACCACAGATACGCAGTATTTT. It is translated as CASSLAVTTDTQYF.

This chain links TRBV7-2 with TRBJ1-1; perhaps TRBD1 as D (6 bases). Trimming shortened V by 5 bases and J by 5 bases, and 12 bases separated the two germline ends. The CDR3 is 13 amino acids. Germline V gene sequence: CDR1 SGHTA, CDR2 FQGNSA. The CDR3 loop reads CASSPTGQTEAFF. CDR3 DNA sequence: TGTGCCAGCAGCCCAACAGGGCAGACTGAAGCTTTCTTT.

The V call is TRBV4-2, the J call TRBJ2-6, with D maybe TRBD1 (6 bases). The length of the CDR3 is 15 residues. V gave up 2 bases and J gave up 1 base, with 6 bases separating them. CDR1 LGHNA and CDR2 YNFKEQ come from the germline V gene. CDR3 residues: CASSQTGSGANVLTF. CDR3 in DNA: TGTGCCAGCAGCCAAACAGGGTCTGGGGCCAACGTCCTGACTTTC.

J is TRBJ2-6 and V is TRBV11-1; D remains ambiguous. CDR3 length: 16 amino acids. The V gene lost 0 bases and the J gene lost 2 bases, with 8 bases spanning the gap. Germline V CDR1 and CDR2: SGHAT, FQDESV (reference sequence). The CDR3 loop is CASSLAQSTGANVLTF. CDR3 in DNA: TGTGCCAGCAGCTTAGCACAGAGCACTGGGGCCAACGTCCTGACTTTC.

The chain recombines TRBV6-4 with TRBJ1-5, with 9 positions matching TRBD1. Looked up from germline, CDR1 is MRHNA and CDR2 is SNTAGT. CDR3 size: 16 residues. The V segment lost 4 bases and the J segment 4 bases; nucleotides outside the gene matches: 8. The CDR3 here is CASSAPSDRGNQPQHF. The CDR3 DNA is TGTGCCAGCAGTGCCCCTTCGGACAGGGGAAATCAGCCCCAGCATTTT.

V and J are TRBV7-8 and TRBJ1-5, with TRBD1 matching over 10 bases. Per germline, CDR1 SGHVS and CDR2 FQNEAQ. This CDR3 has 17 amino acids. V lost 3 bases, J lost 1 base, and 6 bases stayed unmatched. This CDR3 is CASSFGTGARSNQPQHF. CDR3 sequence (DNA): TGTGCCAGCAGCTTCGGGACAGGGGCTCGGAGCAATCAGCCCCAGCATTTT.

This clone was recorded once. The V and J genes are TRBV10-1 and TRBJ2-2, with TRBD1 matching 7 bases. V was pared by 4 bases and J by 3 bases, with 5 bases of the junction left unmatched. The CDR3 is 15 residues long. The germline CDR1 and CDR2 sequences are WNHNN and SYGVQD (reference sequence). This CDR3 is CASSGQGKDTGELFF. The CDR3, as DNA: TGCGCCAGCAGTGGACAGGGTAAGGACACCGGGGAGCTGTTTTTT.

This clone was observed a single time. The chain is built from TRBV19 and TRBJ2-1, with D maybe TRBD1 (6 bases). Per the germline V gene, CDR1 is LNHDA and CDR2 is SQIVND (reference sequence). The CDR3 loop spans 14 amino acids. Trimming shortened V by 8 bases and J by 7 bases, and 18 bases separated the two germline ends. The CDR3 DNA reads as TGTGCCAGTCTGGATGCAGGGGTGAAGAATGAGCAGTTCTTC. It specifies CASLDAGVKNEQFF.